The rows below give T cell receptor beta chains drawn from one sample of a study of identical twins. Via MiXCR, TCRdb re-called the 5' RACE reads, giving one row per CDR3 protein. Counted here are around 500,000 distinct CDR3 sequences, 12% to 15% occurring once; the ten biggest clones make up over 0.5%. The same sample was also used in a study of yellow fever vaccine responses in identical twins.

The source material was CD4+ T cells sorted from blood. The receptor source for this set is a woman in her late teens or twenties in good health. CDR3s include the opening cysteine and the closing phenylalanine or tryptophan. Each record gives: CDR3 protein, CDR3 DNA, V gene, J gene, D gene, clone size. D genes are given only for firm matches. Clone size is shown for a subset of rows, as once, few, many or a class of expanded clone.

CDR3aa: CASSPPGDRELTYGYTF
CDR3nt: TGTGCCAGCTCTCCACCGGGAGACAGGGAACTAACCTATGGCTACACCTTC
v_gene: TRBV18
j_gene: TRBJ1-2
d_gene: TRBD1
abundance: NA

CDR3aa: CASSQSQGSNQPQHF
CDR3nt: TGCGCCAGCAGCCAATCACAGGGCAGCAATCAGCCCCAGCATTTT
v_gene: TRBV4-3
j_gene: TRBJ1-5
d_gene: NA
abundance: NA

CDR3aa: CASSFTSGGAEEQFF
CDR3nt: TGTGCCAGCAGCTTCACTAGCGGGGGGGCCGAAGAGCAGTTCTTC
v_gene: TRBV7-3
j_gene: TRBJ2-1
d_gene: TRBD2
abundance: NA

CDR3aa: CASSLRSGTYNEQFF
CDR3nt: TGTGCCAGCAGTTTGAGGAGCGGGACCTACAATGAGCAGTTCTTC
v_gene: TRBV12-3/TRBV12-4
j_gene: TRBJ2-1
d_gene: TRBD2
abundance: many

CDR3aa: CASSLPTGSQETQYF
CDR3nt: TGTGCCAGCAGTTTACCGACCGGGAGCCAAGAGACCCAGTACTTC
v_gene: TRBV28
j_gene: TRBJ2-5
d_gene: NA
abundance: NA

CDR3aa: CACSQDFFGTGTGELFF
CDR3nt: TGTGCCTGCAGCCAAGATTTCTTTGGGACAGGGACCGGGGAGCTGTTTTTT
v_gene: TRBV3-1
j_gene: TRBJ2-2
d_gene: TRBD1
abundance: few

CDR3aa: CASSPKSMSIEAFF
CDR3nt: TGCGCCAGCAGCCCTAAAAGCATGAGTATTGAAGCTTTCTTT
v_gene: TRBV5-1
j_gene: TRBJ1-1
d_gene: NA
abundance: NA

CDR3aa: CASSLLAGTGNTEAFF
CDR3nt: TGTGCCAGCAGCCTACTCGCCGGGACAGGGAACACTGAAGCTTTCTTT
v_gene: TRBV7-2
j_gene: TRBJ1-1
d_gene: TRBD1
abundance: few

CDR3aa: CASSFGTRAGELFF
CDR3nt: TGTGCCAGCAGTTTTGGGACTAGGGCCGGGGAGCTGTTTTTT
v_gene: TRBV27
j_gene: TRBJ2-2
d_gene: TRBD2
abundance: few

CDR3aa: CASSLIKEGTEAFF
CDR3nt: TGTGCCAGCAGTTTAATTAAGGAAGGCACTGAAGCTTTCTTT
v_gene: TRBV28
j_gene: TRBJ1-1
d_gene: NA
abundance: few